These T cell receptor beta chains were read from a single sample in a study of blood T cell repertoires in COVID-19. The assay was immunoSEQ multiplex PCR, and TCRdb's table has in-frame clones only and misses some. The sample records some 80,000 clones, under 85% being singletons. The sequencing sample was made of peripheral blood. The receptors here all came from a human donor in a cohort sampled during active COVID-19. Each CDR3 is given with its conserved first and last residue. The D gene is left open where the match is weak. Clone size is shown for a subset of rows, as once, few, many or a class of expanded clone.

>TRBD2|TRBV6-5|.|TRBJ2-1
TGTGCCAGCAGTAAGGGAGGGGTCGATATTAGTGAGCAGTTCTTC
CASSKGGVDISEQFF
>.|TRBV4-1|.|TRBJ2-4
TGCGCCAGCAGCCCTCTCGGGACGGGAGACATTCAGTACTTC
CASSPLGTGDIQYF
>TRBD1|TRBV10-3|few|TRBJ1-1
TGTGCCATCAGGGGACAGGGGAACACTGAAGCTTTCTTT
CAIRGQGNTEAFF
>TRBD1|TRBV18|.|TRBJ2-7
TGTGCCAGCTCGCACCGGGACAGGCAATCCTACGAGCAGTACTTC
CASSHRDRQSYEQYF
>.|TRBV5-1|.|TRBJ1-1
TGCGCCAGCAGCGGTTTAGCGGGCTCGATGAACACTGAAGCTTTCTTT
CASSGLAGSMNTEAFF
>.|TRBV6-1|.|TRBJ2-3
TGTGCCAGCAGTGAAAGGGGGGCGGGGGCCCTCTCAGGTACGCAGTATTTT
CASSERGAGALSGTQYF
>TRBD1|TRBV27|once|TRBJ2-7
TGTGCCAGCAGTTCCCCCGGGACAGGAACCTACGAGCAGTACTTC
CASSSPGTGTYEQYF
>.|TRBV4-1|.|TRBJ2-1
TGCGCCAGCAGCCCCCCTGGGGGGACAGCCTACAATGAGCAGTTCTTC
CASSPPGGTAYNEQFF
>.|TRBV18|.|TRBJ1-1
TGTGCCAGCTCACCACCGAACAGAATGAACACTGAAGCTTTCTTT
CASSPPNRMNTEAFF
>.|TRBV7-3|.|TRBJ2-5
TGTGCCAGCAGCTTACGAGGCGGGGAGACCCAGTACTTC
CASSLRGGETQYF
>.|TRBV6-5|.|TRBJ1-6
TGTGCCAGCAGCCGGTCAGGGGATTCACCCCTCCACTTT
CASSRSGDSPLHF
>TRBD2|TRBV6-2/TRBV6-3|.|TRBJ2-5
TGTGCCAGCAGTCAAGCGGGGGGTCAAGAGACCCAGTACTTC
CASSQAGGQETQYF
>.|TRBV2|.|TRBJ1-2
TGTGCCAGCACCCCCGGTTGGACAGAATATGGCTACACCTTC
CASTPGWTEYGYTF
>.|TRBV3-1/TRBV3-2|few|TRBJ1-2
TGTGCCAGCAGCCTCAACAGGAACTATGGCTACACCTTC
CASSLNRNYGYTF
>.|TRBV6-2/TRBV6-3|once|TRBJ2-7
TGTGCCAGCAGTCAATACAGGGACCACGAGCAGTACTTC
CASSQYRDHEQYF
>TRBD2|TRBV5-1|few|TRBJ2-3
TGCGCCAGCAGCCTCCGCCCGGGACTAGCGGGGGATACGCAGTATTTT
CASSLRPGLAGDTQYF
>.|TRBV7-6|once|TRBJ2-7
TGTGCCAGCAGCCCGCTGACAGGAGGACATCTCGAGCAGTACTTC
CASSPLTGGHLEQYF
>.|TRBV12-3/TRBV12-4|.|TRBJ1-2
TGTGCCAGCAGCCGACAGGAAGCCTATGGCTACACCTTC
CASSRQEAYGYTF
>.|TRBV7-9|.|TRBJ2-3
TGTGCCAGCAGCTTAGGCGGGCTCGATTGGGATACGCAGTATTTT
CASSLGGLDWDTQYF
>.|TRBV27|.|TRBJ1-6
TGTGCCAGCAGTTACCCCTTGGAGCCACGATCACCCCTCCACTTT
CASSYPLEPRSPLHF
>.|TRBV3-1/TRBV3-2|.|TRBJ2-7
TGTGCCAGCAGCCATTACTTAGACTACGAGCAGTACTTC
CASSHYLDYEQYF
>TRBD1|TRBV7-2|.|TRBJ1-1
TGTGCCAGCAGCTTCTCACAGGGGCGGGTTGAAGCTTTCTTT
CASSFSQGRVEAFF
>.|TRBV3-1/TRBV3-2|.|TRBJ1-2
TGTGCCAGCAGCCATTTAAGGACAGTAAATAGCTATGGCTACACCTTC
CASSHLRTVNSYGYTF
>TRBD1|TRBV6-1|.|TRBJ2-7
TGTGCCAGCAGTGAAATTGGCAGGGGGCCAAACGAGCAGTACTTC
CASSEIGRGPNEQYF